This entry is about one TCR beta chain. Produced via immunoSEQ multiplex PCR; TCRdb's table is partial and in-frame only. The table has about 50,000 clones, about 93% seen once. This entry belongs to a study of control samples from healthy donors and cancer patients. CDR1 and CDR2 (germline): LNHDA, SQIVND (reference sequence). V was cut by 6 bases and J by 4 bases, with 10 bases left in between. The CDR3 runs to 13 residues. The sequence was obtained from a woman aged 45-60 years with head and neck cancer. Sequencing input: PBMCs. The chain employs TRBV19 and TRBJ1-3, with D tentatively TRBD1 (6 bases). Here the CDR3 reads CASSGTIGNTIYF. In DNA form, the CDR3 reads TGTGCCAGTAGCGGGACAATCGGAAACACCATATATTTT. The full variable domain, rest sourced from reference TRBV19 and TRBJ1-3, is DGGITQSPKYLFRKEGQNVTLSCEQNLNHDAMYWYRQDPGQGLRLIYYSQIVNDFQKGDIAEGYSVSREKKESFPLTVTSAQKNPTAFYLCASSGTIGNTIYFGEGSWLTVV.